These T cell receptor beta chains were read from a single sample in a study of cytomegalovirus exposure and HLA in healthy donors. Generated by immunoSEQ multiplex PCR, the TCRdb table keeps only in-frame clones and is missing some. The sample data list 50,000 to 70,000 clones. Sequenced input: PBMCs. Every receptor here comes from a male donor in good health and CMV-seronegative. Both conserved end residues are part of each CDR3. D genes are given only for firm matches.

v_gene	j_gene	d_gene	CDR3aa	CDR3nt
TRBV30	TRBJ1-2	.	CAWSTLGGVGGYTF	TGTGCCTGGAGTACTTTAGGGGGGGTTGGTGGCTACACCTTC
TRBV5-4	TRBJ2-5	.	CASSLASGRQETQYF	TGTGCCAGCAGCTTGGCCTCTGGCAGACAAGAGACCCAGTACTTC
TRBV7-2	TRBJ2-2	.	CASSLDQGGVRTGELFF	TGTGCCAGCAGCTTAGATCAGGGGGGAGTAAGGACCGGGGAGCTGTTTTTT
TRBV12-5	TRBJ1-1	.	CASGEGTERAFF	TGTGCTAGTGGAGAGGGAACTGAGAGAGCTTTCTTT
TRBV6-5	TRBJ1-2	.	CASSPTGGFYGYTF	TGTGCCAGCAGTCCTACTGGAGGGTTCTATGGCTACACCTTC
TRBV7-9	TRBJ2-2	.	CASSLQGNAGELFF	TGTGCCAGCAGCTTACAGGGTAACGCCGGGGAGCTGTTTTTT
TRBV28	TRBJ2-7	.	CASSLFSRQAYEQYF	TGTGCCAGCAGTTTATTTTCTCGGCAGGCCTACGAGCAGTACTTC
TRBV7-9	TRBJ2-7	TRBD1	CASSRTGVVYEQYF	TGTGCCAGCAGCCGGACAGGGGTGGTCTACGAGCAGTACTTC
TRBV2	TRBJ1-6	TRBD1	CASSKEGQANSPLHF	TGTGCCAGCAGTAAGGAGGGACAGGCAAATTCACCCCTCCACTTT
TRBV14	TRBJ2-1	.	CASSSRAYNEQFF	TGTGCCAGCAGCTCCCGGGCCTACAATGAGCAGTTCTTC
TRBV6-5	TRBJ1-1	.	CASSYSPLNTEAFF	TGTGCCAGCAGTTACTCCCCGCTAAACACTGAAGCTTTCTTT